These 14 T cell receptor beta chains share one sample of origin, sequenced in a study of cytomegalovirus exposure and HLA in healthy donors. Researchers ran the PCR with 60 Vbeta and 13 Jbeta primers. Data came from immunoSEQ multiplex PCR; TCRdb stores just in-frame clones and leaves some out. The sample has 100,000 or so clones; roughly 83% are singletons. The sample was PBMCs. Receptor source: a female donor in good health and CMV-seropositive.

This clone was detected once. This rearrangement joins TRBV7-9 to TRBJ2-2; possible D gene TRBD1, 5 bases. CDR1 and CDR2 from the germline V gene are SEHNR and FQNEAQ (reference sequence). V lost 7 bases, J lost 2 bases, and 14 bases lay in between. The CDR3 spans 15 residues. The CDR3: CASKTGPGNTGELFF. The DNA of the CDR3 is TGTGCCAGCAAAACAGGCCCCGGAAACACCGGGGAGCTGTTTTTT.

The CDR3 is CASQAGPYEQYF. In nucleotides, the CDR3 is TGTGCCAGCCAAGCGGGACCCTACGAGCAGTACTTC. This rearrangement joins TRBV5-6 to TRBJ2-7, with TRBD2 identical over 7 bases. Germline V lookup: CDR1 SGHDT, CDR2 YYEEEE. The CDR3 extends over 12 amino acids. J gave up 2 bases and V 7 bases, and 3 bases lay outside the gene matches.

The chain joins TRBV4-3 to TRBJ2-1, with D possibly matching TRBD2 (5 bases). Trimming pared 1 base from V and 13 bases from J, leaving 17 bases between. This CDR3 comprises 14 residues. CDR1 is LGHNA, CDR2 YSLEER, per germline. CDR3 in DNA: TGCGCCAGCAGCCAAGTATTGGTGAGGGTCCAACAGTTCTTC. Amino acid sequence: CASSQVLVRVQQFF.

In this sample, this clone turned up a few times. DNA for the CDR3: TGTGCCAGCAGCCCCCAGAGGTACACTGAAGCTTTCTTT. Protein sequence: CASSPQRYTEAFF. The chain employs TRBV7-2 and TRBJ1-1; unclear D gene. Germline values: CDR1 SGHTA, CDR2 FQGNSA. The CDR3 covers 13 residues. Deletions cut 5 bases from V and 3 bases from J, with 10 bases between. The whole variable domain, remainder taken from reference TRBV7-2 and TRBJ1-1, is GAGVSQSPSNKVTEKGKDVELRCDPISGHTALYWYRQSLGQGLEFLIYFQGNSAPDKSGLPSDRFSAERTGGSVSTLTIQRTQQEDSAVYLCASSPQRYTEAFFGQGTRLTVV.

This clone was detected only a few times. The V and J genes are TRBV18 and TRBJ2-7; a possible D gene is TRBD1 (5 bases). Germline V gene sequence: CDR1 KGHSH, CDR2 LQKENI. The V end lost 4 bases, the J end lost 9 bases, and 13 bases lay between the germline ends. This CDR3 contains 12 residues. The CDR3 protein is CASSLISQGQYF. DNA for the CDR3: TGTGCCAGCTCACTAATCTCTCAGGGGCAGTACTTC.

The chain links TRBV10-3 to TRBJ2-3; 12 bases fit TRBD2. The CDR3 loop spans 17 amino acids. V shed 10 bases and J 3 bases; nucleotides not matched to a gene: 14. Germline CDR1 and CDR2: ENHRY and SYGVKD. The CDR3 protein is CAKPGTSGGRGTDTQYF. The CDR3, as DNA: TGTGCCAAACCGGGCACTAGCGGGGGGAGGGGGACAGATACGCAGTATTTT.

Here the CDR3 reads CASSQLLNEKLFF. For the CDR3, the DNA is TGCGCCAGCAGCCAACTTCTTAATGAAAAACTGTTTTTT. The rearrangement links TRBV4-3 to TRBJ1-4; D not certain. The germline V gene has CDR1 LGHNA and CDR2 YSLEER. This CDR3 contains 13 residues. The ends were cut back, 2 bases at V and 4 bases at J, with 5 bases in the middle.

The chain is built from TRBV30 and TRBJ1-5; D unresolved. The CDR3 loop spans 15 amino acids. The germline V gene has CDR1 GTSNPN and CDR2 SVGIG (reference sequence). The V and J ends lost 1 base and 4 bases respectively, with 14 bases between them. In DNA, the CDR3 is TGTGCCTGGAGTGCCGGGATCCTAGGGAATCAGCCCCAGCATTTT. This codes for CAWSAGILGNQPQHF.

This rearrangement joins TRBV7-9 to TRBJ2-2, with 7 bases matching TRBD1. Trimming took 5 bases from V and 7 from J; bases not matched to a gene: 7. Germline assignment: CDR1 SEHNR and CDR2 FQNEAQ (reference sequence). CDR3 size: 14 residues. The CDR3 region has the DNA TGTGCCAGCAGCCTTGGGCAGGGGGACGGGGAGCTGTTTTTT. This sequence encodes CASSLGQGDGELFF.

V gene TRBV11-2 combines with J gene TRBJ1-3; 8 bases line up with TRBD1. CDR1 and CDR2 (germline): SGHAT, FQNNGV. The CDR3 spans 17 residues. With V trimmed by 1 base and J by 2 bases, 7 bases remained unmatched. CDR3 sequence reads: CASSLVHRGATGNTIYF. Written as DNA, the CDR3 is TGTGCCAGCAGCTTAGTTCACAGGGGGGCTACTGGAAACACCATATATTTT.

The chain carries TRBV19 and TRBJ2-1; 8 bases fit TRBD1. This CDR3 is 15 amino acids long. Germline V gene sequence: CDR1 LNHDA, CDR2 SQIVND (reference sequence). Germline trimming cut 7 bases from V and 7 bases from J; bases unmatched to any gene: 12. CDR3 residues: CASTPTGQGANEQFF. CDR3 coding DNA: TGTGCCAGTACCCCTACGGGGCAGGGGGCTAATGAGCAGTTCTTC.

V usage is TRBV13 and J usage is TRBJ2-7, with D unclear. CDR3 length equals 12 residues. V dropped 5 bases and J dropped 6 bases, with 11 bases sitting between them. Germline CDR1 and CDR2: PRHDT and FYEKMQ (reference sequence). DNA of the CDR3: TGTGCCAGCAGCCTCACCTCGGGCGAGCAGTACTTC. It specifies CASSLTSGEQYF.

This clone was detected only once. The J gene is TRBJ2-7, the V gene TRBV7-2; TRBD2 matches at 10 bases. The germline CDR1 and CDR2 sequences are SGHTA and FQGNSA. This CDR3 has 14 amino acids. V was clipped by 4 bases and J by 4 bases; unmatched bases: 4. CDR3 in DNA: TGTGCCAGCAGCTCCACTAGCGGGGCTTACGAGCAGTACTTC. Residues: CASSSTSGAYEQYF. Combining the CDR3 with reference TRBV7-2 and TRBJ2-7 gives the whole variable domain GAGVSQSPSNKVTEKGKDVELRCDPISGHTALYWYRQSLGQGLEFLIYFQGNSAPDKSGLPSDRFSAERTGGSVSTLTIQRTQQEDSAVYLCASSSTSGAYEQYFGPGTRLTVT.

The rearrangement uses TRBV6-1 and TRBJ2-7; 7 bases map to TRBD1. In germline, CDR1 is MNHNS, CDR2 SASEGT. The V gene end was trimmed by 8 bases and the J gene end by 4 bases; junction bases not matched to a gene: 11. The CDR3 totals 14 residues. The CDR3 spells CASEFGDRGYEQYF. The CDR3 DNA sequence: TGTGCCAGCGAGTTTGGGGACAGAGGATACGAGCAGTACTTC.